The following is a T cell receptor beta chain sequence with its context. As yet, its antigen is unknown. The length of the CDR3 is 15 residues. Per the germline V gene, CDR1 is SGHTA and CDR2 is FQGNSA. V was cut by 3 bases and J by 8 bases, with 18 bases left in between. This specimen comes from a study of T-cell memory formation after mild COVID-19. The wider study: There were largely donor-specific TCR clusters. General study results and limits: Memory cells collected pre-infection included some clones that later responded, suggesting cross-reactive memory joined. Contracting clones localized mainly to CM and EM when CD4+ and mainly to EMRA when CD8+. Second-wave clones reaching peak frequency on day 37 lacked confirmed SARS-CoV-2 specificity.

TCRdb itself ran the 5' RACE reads through MiXCR, one entry per CDR3 protein. The sample records 400,000 to 550,000 distinct CDR3 sequences, roughly 25% being singletons. This sequence was found in an adult woman who had mild COVID-19 (a few samples of this study predate the infection). Cell type and time point are not known. The J gene is TRBJ2-3, the V gene TRBV7-2; perhaps D is TRBD1 or TRBD2 (6 bases each). Sequencing was performed on PBMCs or a T cell subset sorted from them (not recorded which). The CDR3 spells CASSFRGTRRGTQYF. The CDR3, as DNA: TGTGCCAGCAGCTTTAGGGGGACCCGGCGGGGTACGCAGTATTTT.